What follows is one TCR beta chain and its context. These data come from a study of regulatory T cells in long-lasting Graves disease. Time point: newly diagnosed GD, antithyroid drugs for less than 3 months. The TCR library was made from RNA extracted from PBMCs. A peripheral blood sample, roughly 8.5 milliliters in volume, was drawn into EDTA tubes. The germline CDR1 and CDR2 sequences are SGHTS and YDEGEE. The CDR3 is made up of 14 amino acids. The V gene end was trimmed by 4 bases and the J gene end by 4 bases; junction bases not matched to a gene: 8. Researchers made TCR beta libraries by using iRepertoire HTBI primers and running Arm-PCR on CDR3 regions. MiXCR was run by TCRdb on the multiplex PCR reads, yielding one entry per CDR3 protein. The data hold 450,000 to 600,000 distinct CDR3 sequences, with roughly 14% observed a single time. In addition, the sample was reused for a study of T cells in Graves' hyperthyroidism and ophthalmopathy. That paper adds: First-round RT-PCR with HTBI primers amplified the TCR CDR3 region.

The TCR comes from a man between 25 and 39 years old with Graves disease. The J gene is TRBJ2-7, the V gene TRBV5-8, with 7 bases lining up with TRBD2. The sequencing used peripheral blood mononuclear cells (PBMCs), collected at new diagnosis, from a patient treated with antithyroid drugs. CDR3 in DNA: TGTGCCAGCAGCCGCCTAGCGGAGGGATACGAGCAGTACTTC. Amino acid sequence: CASSRLAEGYEQYF.